What follows describes a single T cell receptor (beta chain). This record comes from a study of cytomegalovirus exposure and HLA in healthy donors. The CDR3 is 14 amino acids. V lost 1 base, J lost 10 bases, and 14 bases lay in between. Germline CDR1 is SGHVS and CDR2 is FQNEAQ. Use of 60 Vbeta and 13 Jbeta primers characterized the PCR. The table came from immunoSEQ multiplex PCR; TCRdb's copy has only in-frame clones and leaves some out. Of approximately 150,000 clones listed, roughly 79% are singletons. The TCR was taken from a woman aged 40 to 50 in good health and CMV-seronegative. What was sequenced was PBMCs. This sequence joins TRBV7-8 and TRBJ2-1, with D perhaps matching TRBD2 (5 bases). Here the CDR3 reads CASSLEVSRREQFF. In nucleotides, the CDR3 is TGTGCCAGCAGCTTAGAGGTTAGCAGGAGGGAGCAGTTCTTC. The full variable domain, completed using reference TRBV7-8 and TRBJ2-1, is GAGVSQSPRYKVAKRGQDVALRCDPISGHVSLFWYQQALGQGPEFLTYFQNEAQLDKSGLPSDRFFAERPEGSVSTLKIQRTQQEDSAVYLCASSLEVSRREQFFGPGTRLTVL.